These 11 T cell receptor beta chains were all obtained from the same sample, sequenced in a study of OX40 agonist ivuxolimab in advanced cancers. Libraries were prepared by immunoSEQ multiplex PCR; TCRdb keeps only in-frame clonotypes and omits some of them. The sample consists of around 100,000 clones, around nine tenths of them appearing once. Here the sequenced sample was CD4+ or CD8+ T cells sorted from blood, taken in a trial of the OX40 agonist ivuxolimab. These receptors originate from an adult with an advanced solid tumor such as melanoma, head and neck, liver or kidney cancer.

The chain couples TRBV27 to TRBJ2-4, with a tentative D call TRBD1 (6 bases). The length of the CDR3 is 16 residues. Germline V gene lookup returns CDR1 MNHEY and CDR2 SMNVEV (reference sequence). Trimming cost V 3 bases and J 4 bases, with 16 bases left between them. The CDR3 loop is CASSFMAGAQKNIQYF. The CDR3 DNA is TGTGCCAGCAGTTTTATGGCAGGGGCTCAGAAAAACATTCAGTACTTC.

The chain employs TRBV6-1 and TRBJ1-6; no definite D call. The CDR3 has 14 amino acids. V was shortened by 1 base and J by 7 bases, with 8 bases between the two germline ends. Germline assignment: CDR1 MNHNS and CDR2 SASEGT. The CDR3: CASSEVAVNSPLHF. CDR3 coding DNA: TGTGCCAGCAGTGAAGTAGCAGTCAATTCACCCCTCCACTTT.

V usage is TRBV2 and J usage is TRBJ2-7; no clear D. There are 12 residues in the CDR3. In germline, CDR1 is SNHLY, CDR2 FYNNEI. Between the trimmed V and J ends, which lost 6 bases and 3 bases, there was a span of 9 bases. In DNA, the CDR3 is TGTGCCAGCAGGGTTGCAATCTACGAGCAGTACTTC. This encodes CASRVAIYEQYF.

The chain carries TRBV29-1 and TRBJ1-1; D is unclear. CDR3 length: 13 amino acids. Germline-derived CDR1 and CDR2 are SQVTM and ANQGSEA. Trimming cost V 7 bases and J 0 bases, with 12 bases left between them. CDR3 loop: CSEAADMNTEAFF. CDR3 coding DNA: TGCAGCGAGGCGGCAGATATGAACACTGAAGCTTTCTTT.

V is TRBV12-1 and J is TRBJ1-4. TRBV12-1 is noted as a pseudogene. This CDR3 comprises 15 residues. The CDR3 sequence: CASSPPVEANEKLFF. Written as DNA, the CDR3 is TGTGCCAGCAGCCCCCCGGTGGAGGCTAATGAAAAACTGTTTTTT.

The CDR3 nucleotides are TGTGCCAGCAGCCTTGGGACATTTTCCTACAATGAGCAGTTCTTC. As protein: CASSLGTFSYNEQFF. This chain uses TRBV7-3 with TRBJ2-1, with a possible D match to TRBD1 (6 bases). The germline V gene encodes CDR1 SGHTA and CDR2 FQGTGA. Trimming stripped 5 bases from V and 1 base from J, with 12 bases between. The CDR3 contains 15 residues.

This chain joins TRBV6-1 and TRBJ2-7; 11 bases line up with TRBD1. The V segment lost 3 bases and the J segment 5 bases; nucleotides outside the gene matches: 6. Germline V gene lookup returns CDR1 MNHNS and CDR2 SASEGT. The CDR3 has 15 amino acids. In nucleotides, the CDR3 is TGTGCCAGCAGTGACTGGACAGGGGGCCGCGACGAGCAGTACTTC. This codes for CASSDWTGGRDEQYF.

This clone was seen just once. The CDR3, as DNA: TGTGCCAGCAGTGCTAGCGGGAGCCCTTCCCCGCAGTATTTT. Translated, it gives CASSASGSPSPQYF. The J gene is TRBJ2-3, the V gene TRBV6-6; 10 bases agree with TRBD2. With V trimmed by 5 bases and J by 10 bases, 9 bases remained unmatched. The CDR3 loop spans 14 amino acids. Looked up from germline, CDR1 is MNHNY and CDR2 is SVGAGI (reference sequence).

The J gene is TRBJ2-1, the V gene TRBV5-1; 8 nucleotides agree with TRBD2. V shed 0 bases and J 3 bases; nucleotides not matched to a gene: 5. The CDR3 runs to 16 residues. Germline-derived CDR1 and CDR2 are SGHRS and YFSETQ. CDR3: CASSLEGGTSYNEQFF. CDR3 coding DNA: TGCGCCAGCAGCTTGGAAGGGGGGACTAGCTACAATGAGCAGTTCTTC. The full variable domain, rest sourced from reference TRBV5-1 and TRBJ2-1, is KAGVTQTPRYLIKTRGQQVTLSCSPISGHRSVSWYQQTPGQGLQFLFEYFSETQRNKGNFPGRFSGRQFSNSRSEMNVSTLELGDSALYLCASSLEGGTSYNEQFFGPGTRLTVL.

This clone appeared a few times. The chain is built from TRBV19 and TRBJ1-1; no clear D. The germline V gene encodes CDR1 LNHDA and CDR2 SQIVND (reference sequence). Deletions cut 4 bases from V and 6 bases from J, with 6 bases between. CDR3 size: 11 residues. The DNA of the CDR3 is TGTGCCAGTAGTAGATCAGCTGAAGCTTTCTTT. Translating it yields CASSRSAEAFF.

The chain has TRBV2 and TRBJ1-1, with unresolved D. The CDR3 length is 14 residues. Germline loops: CDR1 SNHLY, CDR2 FYNNEI. The ends were cut back, 1 base at V and 1 base at J, with 7 bases in the middle. The CDR3 DNA follows: TGTGCCAGCAGTGAAGAACAATGGAACACTGAAGCTTTCTTT. Protein: CASSEEQWNTEAFF. The variable domain in full, with the rest retrieved from reference TRBV2 and TRBJ1-1, is EPEVTQTPSHQVTQMGQEVILRCVPISNHLYFYWYRQILGQKVEFLVSFYNNEISEKSEIFDDQFSVERPDGSNFTLKIRSTKLEDSAMYFCASSEEQWNTEAFFGQGTRLTVV.